This is a list of T cell receptor beta chains from one sample in a study of early T cells in non-severe SARS-CoV-2 infection. TCRdb processed the 5' RACE reads anew with MiXCR; each CDR3 protein has one entry. The sample lists 53,000 or so distinct CDR3 sequences; roughly 12% were seen once. Sequenced here: whole blood, sampled at baseline. Source of these receptors: an adult who was a healthcare worker with PCR-confirmed SARS-CoV-2 infection or an uninfected control (not recorded which). The CDR3 runs from the conserved cysteine through the conserved F or W. The D gene is left open where the match is weak. Clone size is stated in some rows and not others, as once, few, many or a class when expanded.

j_gene,d_gene,abundance,v_gene,CDR3nt,CDR3aa
TRBJ2-7,NA,many,TRBV20-1,TGCAGTGCCGCTACGGGGGACAGCGGGAGAATGTCCTACGAGCAGTACTTC,CSAATGDSGRMSYEQYF
TRBJ1-5,NA,many,TRBV27,TGTGCCAGCAGTTTGGGGACCCAACTCGCTAGCAATCAGCCCCAGCATTTT,CASSLGTQLASNQPQHF
TRBJ1-6,TRBD1,few,TRBV6-1,TGTGCCAGCAGGGATCTTGGACAGGGAGTTATTTCACCCCTCCACTTT,CASRDLGQGVISPLHF
TRBJ2-1,TRBD2,NA,TRBV18,TGTGCCAGCTCACCAGAACGGGAGGGCACGAGCGTGAAGTTCTTC,CASSPEREGTSVKFF
TRBJ2-2,NA,NA,TRBV11-2,TGTGCCAGCAGCTTATATCACACCGGGGAGCTGTTTTTT,CASSLYHTGELFF
TRBJ2-7,TRBD1,NA,TRBV3-1,TGTGCCAACAGCCAAGATCCCCCAGGGGGCAACTACGAGCAGTACTTC,CANSQDPPGGNYEQYF
TRBJ1-3,TRBD1,few,TRBV5-4,TGTGCCAGCAGCTCGCGGGACAGCTCTGGAAACACCATATATTTT,CASSSRDSSGNTIYF
TRBJ2-7,TRBD1,many,TRBV11-3,TGTGCCAGCAGATCAGCGCGGACAGGGTCCTACGAGCAGTACTTC,CASRSARTGSYEQYF
TRBJ1-4,NA,NA,TRBV25-1,TGTGCCAGCAGTGAAGGGAGTGTTTCAACTAATGAAAAACTGTTTTTT,CASSEGSVSTNEKLFF
TRBJ2-3,NA,many,TRBV7-3,TGTGCCAGCAGCGAACAGGGAGCGCAGTATTTT,CASSEQGAQYF
TRBJ1-2,NA,few,TRBV6-5,TGTGCCACCAGCGTTCATTTTGTACAAACTAACTATGGCTACACCTTC,CATSVHFVQTNYGYTF
TRBJ2-7,TRBD1,many,TRBV9,TGTGCCAGCAGCGTAGCGGGGGGACAGGGACCCTACGAGCAGTACTTC,CASSVAGGQGPYEQYF
TRBJ2-5,NA,NA,TRBV7-6,TGTGCCAGCAGCTTAGCCGACGAAGTGACCTTGGAGACCCAGTACTTC,CASSLADEVTLETQYF
TRBJ2-3,TRBD2,NA,TRBV28,TGTGCCAGCAGTTTGCCCCGCGGGGGTTGGAGCACAGATACGCAGTATTTT,CASSLPRGGWSTDTQYF
TRBJ2-5,TRBD2,NA,TRBV20-1,TGCAGTGCAAAACTAGCGTACCAAGAGACCCAGTACTTC,CSAKLAYQETQYF
TRBJ2-7,TRBD2,NA,TRBV20-1,TGCAGTGCTAAGACTAGCATAAGCGTCTACGAGCAGTACTTC,CSAKTSISVYEQYF
TRBJ1-1,NA,NA,TRBV28,TGTGCCAGCAGTTTAGGGCCGAACACTGAAGCTTTCTTT,CASSLGPNTEAFF
TRBJ2-5,NA,NA,TRBV18,TGTGCCAGCTCACCAGGGGAGACCCAGTACTTC,CASSPGETQYF
TRBJ2-1,TRBD2,many,TRBV4-3,TGCGCCAGCAGCAAACGGGTAGCGGGAGAGGCGGGGAATGAGCAGTTCTTC,CASSKRVAGEAGNEQFF
TRBJ2-7,NA,few,TRBV25-1,TGTGCCAGCAGACAGGGAAGTTACGAGCAGTACTTC,CASRQGSYEQYF
TRBJ2-4,NA,few,TRBV2,TGTGCCAGCAGTGAAGCCCCAGGGCTACACATTCAGTACTTC,CASSEAPGLHIQYF
TRBJ1-4,NA,NA,TRBV4-1,TGCGCCAGCAGCCGAGAACCAAAAAAACTGTTTTTT,CASSREPKKLFF